This TCR beta chain is drawn from a study of T cells after yellow fever vaccination. The study, taken as a whole, reports: Though weaker, the secondary response peaked faster, on day 5 versus 15. Primary-vaccination clones mostly resurfaced post-booster (96% CD4, roughly 90% CD8).

TCRdb processed the 5' RACE reads anew with MiXCR; each CDR3 protein has one entry. The sample shows over 250,000 distinct CDR3 sequences, 5.2% of them seen only once. This clonotype was detected ten times or more. Its matching antigen is unknown. Per germline, CDR1 LNHNV and CDR2 YYDKDF (reference sequence). The CDR3 is 16 amino acids. The V and J ends lost 1 base and 4 bases respectively, with 15 bases between them. This specimen was CD4+ T cells sorted from PBMCs, taken on the day of the yellow fever booster vaccination. The genes are TRBV15 and TRBJ2-3; D is perhaps TRBD2 (6 bases). The receptor was derived from a man aged 18 to 29 who received the YFV17D yellow fever vaccine. DNA for the CDR3: TGTGCCACCAGCAGAGCAGCGCGGGGAGCCGCAGATACGCAGTATTTT. Amino acids: CATSRAARGAADTQYF.